This T cell receptor beta chain emerged from a study of beta chain features in type 1 diabetes. About the study: The patients were much like the healthy donors in age, gender and cell yields.

The authors obtained over 98% purity in all sorted populations. Study results and caveats: Cells carrying high TCR expression could end up over-represented when cDNA is sequenced.

The germline gives CDR1 SGHAT, CDR2 FQNNGV. This CDR3 region has 16 residues. After removal of 5 bases from V and 3 bases from J, the junction contained 10 bases not matched to a gene. Reverse transcription of all isolated RNA meant that expressed TCRB transcripts were sequenced. Only in-frame clones appear in the TCRdb table, and some are missing; sequencing was by immunoSEQ multiplex PCR. The sample consists of about 150,000 clones, about 51% of them appearing once. With respect to this clone: Antigen specificity is unknown.

Sequencing was done on a sample of Tregs from blood. This chain connects TRBV11-2 to TRBJ2-7; TRBD1 aligns across 10 bases. The TCR sequence derives from a man in his late teens or twenties in good health. The CDR3 region is CASSLTIGTGDYEQYF. The CDR3 DNA follows: TGTGCCAGCAGCCTAACTATCGGGACAGGGGACTACGAGCAGTACTTC.